The next 2 T cell receptor beta chains were all read from a single sample in a study of beta chain features in type 1 diabetes. The authors reverse transcribed all of the isolated RNA, so sequencing captured expressed TCRB transcripts. Data came from immunoSEQ multiplex PCR; TCRdb stores just in-frame clones and leaves some out. This sample yields around 170,000 clones, of which approximately 9.9% are seen a single time; 2% to 2.5% belongs to the top ten. The sequencing sample was made of central memory CD4+ T cells from blood. These receptors were taken from a woman under 30 in good health.

The V call is TRBV6-1, the J call TRBJ2-7; no clear D gene. The V gene lost 6 bases and the J gene lost 4 bases, with 4 bases spanning the gap. This CDR3 has 10 residues. Germline CDR1 reads MNHNS; CDR2 reads SASEGT. CDR3 bases: TGTGCCAGCAGACAATACGAGCAGTACTTC. This translates into CASRQYEQYF.

Ten or more counts support this clone. The rearrangement uses TRBV15 and TRBJ2-3; no clear D gene. CDR1 is LNHNV and CDR2 is YYDKDF in the germline V gene (reference sequence). Trimming pared 8 bases from V and 1 base from J, leaving 4 bases between. This CDR3 is 11 amino acids long. CDR3 sequence (DNA): TGTGCCACCCGTGGCACAGATACGCAGTATTTT. It encodes CATRGTDTQYF.